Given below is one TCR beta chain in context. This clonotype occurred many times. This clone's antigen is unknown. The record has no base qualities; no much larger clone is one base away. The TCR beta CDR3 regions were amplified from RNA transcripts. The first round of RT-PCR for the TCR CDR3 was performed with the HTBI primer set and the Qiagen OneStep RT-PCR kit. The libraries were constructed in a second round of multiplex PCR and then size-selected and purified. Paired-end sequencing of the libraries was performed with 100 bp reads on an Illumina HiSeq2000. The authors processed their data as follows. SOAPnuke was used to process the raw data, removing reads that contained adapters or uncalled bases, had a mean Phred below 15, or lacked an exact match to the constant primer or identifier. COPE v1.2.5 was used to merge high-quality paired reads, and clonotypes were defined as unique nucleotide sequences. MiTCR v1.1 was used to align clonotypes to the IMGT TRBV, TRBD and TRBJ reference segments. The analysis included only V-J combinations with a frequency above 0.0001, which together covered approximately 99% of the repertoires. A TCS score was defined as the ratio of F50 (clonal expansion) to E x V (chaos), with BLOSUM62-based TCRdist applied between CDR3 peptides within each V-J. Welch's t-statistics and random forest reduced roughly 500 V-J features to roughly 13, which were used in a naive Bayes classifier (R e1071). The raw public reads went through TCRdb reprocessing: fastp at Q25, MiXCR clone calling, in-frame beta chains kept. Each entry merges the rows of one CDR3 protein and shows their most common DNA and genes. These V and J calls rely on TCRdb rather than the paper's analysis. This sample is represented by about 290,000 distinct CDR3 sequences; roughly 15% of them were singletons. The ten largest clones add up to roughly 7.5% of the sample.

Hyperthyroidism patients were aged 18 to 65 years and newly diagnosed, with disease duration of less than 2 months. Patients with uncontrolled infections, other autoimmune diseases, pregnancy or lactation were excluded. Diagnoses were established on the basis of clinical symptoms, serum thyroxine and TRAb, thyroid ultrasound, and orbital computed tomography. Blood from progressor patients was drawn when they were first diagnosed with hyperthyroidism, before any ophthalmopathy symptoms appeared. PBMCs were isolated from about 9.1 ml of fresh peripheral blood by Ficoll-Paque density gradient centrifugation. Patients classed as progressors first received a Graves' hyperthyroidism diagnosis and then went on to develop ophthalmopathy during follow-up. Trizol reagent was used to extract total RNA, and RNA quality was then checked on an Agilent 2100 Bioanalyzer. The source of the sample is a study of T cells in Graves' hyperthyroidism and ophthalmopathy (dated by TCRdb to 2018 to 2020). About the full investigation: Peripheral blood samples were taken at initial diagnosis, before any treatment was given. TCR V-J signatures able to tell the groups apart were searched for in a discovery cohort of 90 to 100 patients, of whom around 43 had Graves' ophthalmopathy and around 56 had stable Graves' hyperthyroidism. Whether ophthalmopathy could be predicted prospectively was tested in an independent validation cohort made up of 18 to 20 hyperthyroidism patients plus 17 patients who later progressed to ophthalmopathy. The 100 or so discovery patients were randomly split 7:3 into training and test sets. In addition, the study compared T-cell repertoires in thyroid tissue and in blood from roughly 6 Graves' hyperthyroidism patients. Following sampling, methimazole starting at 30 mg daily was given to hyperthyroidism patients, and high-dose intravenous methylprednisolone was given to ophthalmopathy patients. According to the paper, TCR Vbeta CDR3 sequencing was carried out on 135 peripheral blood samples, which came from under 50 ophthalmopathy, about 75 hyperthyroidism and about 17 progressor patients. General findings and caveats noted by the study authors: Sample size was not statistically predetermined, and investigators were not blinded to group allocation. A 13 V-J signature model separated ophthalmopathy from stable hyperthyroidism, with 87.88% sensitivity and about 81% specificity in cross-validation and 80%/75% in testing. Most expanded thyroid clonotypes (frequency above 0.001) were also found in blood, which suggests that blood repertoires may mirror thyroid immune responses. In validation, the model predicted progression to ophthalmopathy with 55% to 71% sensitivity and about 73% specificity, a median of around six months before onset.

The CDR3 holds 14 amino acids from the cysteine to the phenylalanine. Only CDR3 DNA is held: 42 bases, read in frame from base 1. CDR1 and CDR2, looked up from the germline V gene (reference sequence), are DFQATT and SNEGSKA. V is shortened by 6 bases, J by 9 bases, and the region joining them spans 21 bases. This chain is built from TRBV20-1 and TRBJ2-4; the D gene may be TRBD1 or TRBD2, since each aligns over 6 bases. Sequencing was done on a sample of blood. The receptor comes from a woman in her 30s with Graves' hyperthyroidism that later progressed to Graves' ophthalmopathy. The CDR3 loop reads CSAPSRAGHFIQYF. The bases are TGCAGTGCCCCGTCCCGGGCGGGACACTTCATTCAGTACTTC.